This entry features one T cell receptor (beta chain) sequence. Negative isolation was applied to CD8+ and CD4+ T cells, and FACS enrichment was applied to TEMRA cells. RNA was extracted with the RNeasy kit, and a quantity of 0.5 to 1 ug was reverse transcribed using random hexamers. From the immunoSEQ multiplex PCR reads, TCRdb called clonotypes with MiXCR, one entry per CDR3 protein. The sample includes 130,000 to 150,000 distinct CDR3 sequences, approximately 93% of them seen just once. The sample originates from a study of CD8 T cells in Susac syndrome. Between the trimmed V and J ends, which lost 0 bases and 6 bases, there was a span of 17 bases. CDR3 length equals 15 residues. CDR1 is GTSNPN and CDR2 is SVGIG in the germline V gene (reference sequence).

The chain is built from TRBV30 and TRBJ1-1, with a possible D match to TRBD1 (6 bases). Sequencing input: CD8+ T cells from PBMCs. The origin of this receptor is a human donor in good health. The CDR3 loop is CAWSVSTGMRSEAFF. CDR3 in DNA: TGTGCCTGGAGTGTATCCACAGGGATGAGGTCTGAAGCTTTCTTT.